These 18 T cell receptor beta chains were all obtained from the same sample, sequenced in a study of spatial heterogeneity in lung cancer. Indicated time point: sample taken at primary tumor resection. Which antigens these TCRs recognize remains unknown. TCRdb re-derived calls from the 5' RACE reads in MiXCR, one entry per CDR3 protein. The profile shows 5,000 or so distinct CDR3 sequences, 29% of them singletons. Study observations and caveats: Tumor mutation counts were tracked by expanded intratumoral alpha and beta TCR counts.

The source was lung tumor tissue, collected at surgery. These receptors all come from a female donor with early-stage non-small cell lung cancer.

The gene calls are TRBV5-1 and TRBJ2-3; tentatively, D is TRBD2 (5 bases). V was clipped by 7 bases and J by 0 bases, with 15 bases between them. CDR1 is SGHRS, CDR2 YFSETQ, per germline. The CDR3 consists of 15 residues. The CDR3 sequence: CASGPSGSSTDTQYF. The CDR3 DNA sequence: TGCGCCAGCGGGCCTTCGGGGAGTAGCACAGATACGCAGTATTTT.

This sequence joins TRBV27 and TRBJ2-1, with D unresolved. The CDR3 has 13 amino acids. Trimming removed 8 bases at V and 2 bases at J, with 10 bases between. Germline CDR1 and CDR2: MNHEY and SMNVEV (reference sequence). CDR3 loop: CASSQEPYNEQFF. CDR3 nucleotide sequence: TGTGCCAGCTCCCAGGAGCCCTACAATGAGCAGTTCTTC.

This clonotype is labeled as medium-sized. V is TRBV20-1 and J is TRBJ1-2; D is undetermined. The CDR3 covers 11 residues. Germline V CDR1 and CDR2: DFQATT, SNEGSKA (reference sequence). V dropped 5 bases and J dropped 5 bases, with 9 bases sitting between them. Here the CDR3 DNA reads TGCAGTGCTCCGGACGTGTATGGCTACACCTTC. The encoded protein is CSAPDVYGYTF.

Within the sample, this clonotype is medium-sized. This chain's CDR3 is CASSEGLAGYETQYF. The CDR3, as DNA: TGTGCCAGCAGTGAAGGACTAGCGGGGTACGAGACCCAGTACTTC. V usage is TRBV6-1 and J usage is TRBJ2-5; TRBD2 aligns across 11 bases. There are 15 residues in the CDR3. V shed 1 base and J 5 bases; nucleotides not matched to a gene: 3. Germline V gene data show CDR1 as MNHNS and CDR2 as SASEGT.

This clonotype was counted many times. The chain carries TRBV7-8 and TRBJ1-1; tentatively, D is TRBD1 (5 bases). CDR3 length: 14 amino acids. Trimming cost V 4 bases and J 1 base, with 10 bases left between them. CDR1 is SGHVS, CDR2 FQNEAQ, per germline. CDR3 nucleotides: TGTGCCAGCAGCTCCGGGGGGAGGAACACTGAAGCTTTCTTT. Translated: CASSSGGRNTEAFF. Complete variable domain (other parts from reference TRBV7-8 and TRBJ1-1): GAGVSQSPRYKVAKRGQDVALRCDPISGHVSLFWYQQALGQGPEFLTYFQNEAQLDKSGLPSDRFFAERPEGSVSTLKIQRTQQEDSAVYLCASSSGGRNTEAFFGQGTRLTVV.

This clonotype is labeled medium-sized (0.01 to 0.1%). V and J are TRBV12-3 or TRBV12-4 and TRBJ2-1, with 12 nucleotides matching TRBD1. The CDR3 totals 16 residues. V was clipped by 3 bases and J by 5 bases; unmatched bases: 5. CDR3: CASSFHGTGGNNEQFF. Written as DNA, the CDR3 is TGTGCCAGCAGTTTCCACGGGACAGGGGGCAACAATGAGCAGTTCTTC.

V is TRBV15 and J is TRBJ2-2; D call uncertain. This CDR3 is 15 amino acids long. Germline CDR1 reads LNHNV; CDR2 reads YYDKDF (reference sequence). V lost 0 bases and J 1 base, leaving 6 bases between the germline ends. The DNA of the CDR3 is TGTGCCACCAGCAGAGATCGGCAGAACACCGGGGAGCTGTTTTTT. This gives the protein CATSRDRQNTGELFF.

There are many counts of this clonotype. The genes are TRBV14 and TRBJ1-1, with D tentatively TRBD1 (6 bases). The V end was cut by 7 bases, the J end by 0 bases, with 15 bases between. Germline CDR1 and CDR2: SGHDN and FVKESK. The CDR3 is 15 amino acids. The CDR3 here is CASTEGGTLNTEAFF. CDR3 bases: TGTGCCAGCACGGAGGGGGGCACATTGAACACTGAAGCTTTCTTT.

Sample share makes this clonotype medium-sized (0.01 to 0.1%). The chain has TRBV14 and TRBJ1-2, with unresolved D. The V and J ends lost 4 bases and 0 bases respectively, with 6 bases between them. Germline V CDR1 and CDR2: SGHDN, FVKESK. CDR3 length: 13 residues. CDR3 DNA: TGTGCCAGCAGCCCCACAGCTAACTATGGCTACACCTTC. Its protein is CASSPTANYGYTF. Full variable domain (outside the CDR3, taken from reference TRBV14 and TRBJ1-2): EAGVTQFPSHSVIEKGQTVTLRCDPISGHDNLYWYRRVMGKEIKFLLHFVKESKQDESGMPNNRFLAERTGGTYSTLKVQPAELEDSGVYFCASSPTANYGYTFGSGTRLTVV.

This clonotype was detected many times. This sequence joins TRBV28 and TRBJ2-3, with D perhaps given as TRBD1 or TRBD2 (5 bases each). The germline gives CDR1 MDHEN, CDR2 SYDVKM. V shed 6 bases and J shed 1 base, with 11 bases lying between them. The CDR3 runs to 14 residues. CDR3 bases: TGTGCCAGCAGGGGGGTTGTTGGCACAGATACGCAGTATTTT. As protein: CASRGVVGTDTQYF.

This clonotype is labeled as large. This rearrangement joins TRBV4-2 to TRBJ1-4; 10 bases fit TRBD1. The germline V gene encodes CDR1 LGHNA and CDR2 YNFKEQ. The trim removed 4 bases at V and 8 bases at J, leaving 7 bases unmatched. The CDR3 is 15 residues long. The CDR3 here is CASSPTGTGVEKLFF. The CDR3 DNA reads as TGTGCCAGCAGCCCAACCGGGACAGGGGTCGAAAAACTGTTTTTT.

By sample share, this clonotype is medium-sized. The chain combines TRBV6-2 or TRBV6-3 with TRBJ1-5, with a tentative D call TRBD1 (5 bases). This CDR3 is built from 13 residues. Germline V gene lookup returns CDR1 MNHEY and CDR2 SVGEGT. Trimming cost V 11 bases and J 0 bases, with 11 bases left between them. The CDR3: CAAGLHSNQPQHF. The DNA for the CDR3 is TGTGCCGCGGGACTTCATAGCAATCAGCCCCAGCATTTT.

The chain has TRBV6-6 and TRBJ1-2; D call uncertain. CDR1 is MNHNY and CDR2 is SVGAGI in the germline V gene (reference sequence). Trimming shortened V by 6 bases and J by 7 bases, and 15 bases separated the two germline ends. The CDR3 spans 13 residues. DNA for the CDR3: TGTGCCAGCAGCTCAGGCCCTTCCCTTGGCTACACCTTC. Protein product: CASSSGPSLGYTF.

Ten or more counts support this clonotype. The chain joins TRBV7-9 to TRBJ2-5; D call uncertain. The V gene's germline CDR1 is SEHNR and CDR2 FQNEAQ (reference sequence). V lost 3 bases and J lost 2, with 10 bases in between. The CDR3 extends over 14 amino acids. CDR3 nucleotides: TGTGCCAGCAGCTTCTTTAGTCTGCAAGAGACCCAGTACTTC. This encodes CASSFFSLQETQYF.

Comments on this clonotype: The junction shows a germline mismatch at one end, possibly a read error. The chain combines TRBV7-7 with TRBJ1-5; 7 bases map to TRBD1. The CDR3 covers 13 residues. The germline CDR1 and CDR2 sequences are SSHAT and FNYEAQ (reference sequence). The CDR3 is CASSTGVNQPQHF. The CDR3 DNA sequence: TGTGCTAGCAGTACAGGGGTCAATCAGCCCCAGCATTTT.

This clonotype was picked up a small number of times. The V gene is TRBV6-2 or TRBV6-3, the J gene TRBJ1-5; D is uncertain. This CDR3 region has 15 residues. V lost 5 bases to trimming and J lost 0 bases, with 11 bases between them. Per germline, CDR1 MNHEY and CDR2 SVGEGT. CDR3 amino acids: CASSRLGSSNQPQHF. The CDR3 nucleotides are TGTGCCAGCAGTCGACTCGGGAGTAGCAATCAGCCCCAGCATTTT.

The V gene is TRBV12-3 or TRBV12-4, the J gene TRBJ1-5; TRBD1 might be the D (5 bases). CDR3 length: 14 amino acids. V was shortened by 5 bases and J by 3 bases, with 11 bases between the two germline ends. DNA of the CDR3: TGTGCCAGCAGTCCATGGGACGTCAATCAGCCCCAGCATTTT. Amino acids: CASSPWDVNQPQHF.

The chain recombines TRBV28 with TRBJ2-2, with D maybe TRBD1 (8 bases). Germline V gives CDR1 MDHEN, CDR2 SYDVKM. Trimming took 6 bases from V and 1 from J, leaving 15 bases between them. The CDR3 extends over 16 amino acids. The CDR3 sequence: CASSPAGTGNTGELFF. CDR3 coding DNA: TGTGCCAGCAGCCCAGCGGGGACAGGGAACACCGGGGAGCTGTTTTTT.